These T cell receptor beta chains were read from a single sample in a study of blood T cell repertoires in COVID-19. The table came from immunoSEQ multiplex PCR; TCRdb's copy has only in-frame clones and leaves some out. This sample has about 33,000 clones, with roughly nine tenths found just once. The sequenced sample consisted of peripheral blood. These receptors originate from a woman of 80 years or more with active or convalescent COVID-19. Both conserved end residues are part of each CDR3. A D gene is named only where the DNA matches it firmly. Size is omitted from some rows. Given values are once, few, many or a class for expanded clones.

NA,NA,TRBJ2-7,TRBV29-1,CSGGGAYEQYF,TGCAGCGGTGGAGGGGCCTACGAGCAGTACTTC
NA,NA,TRBJ1-3,TRBV15,CATRGGGSGNTIYF,TGTGCCACCAGGGGAGGGGGCTCTGGAAACACCATATATTTT
NA,NA,TRBJ1-3,TRBV5-1,CASGFGGLGGNTIYF,TGCGCCAGCGGATTCGGGGGTCTAGGTGGAAACACCATATATTTT
NA,NA,TRBJ2-7,TRBV5-6,CASSLAGLGEQYF,TGTGCCAGCAGCTTGGCAGGGCTGGGCGAGCAGTACTTC
NA,TRBD2,TRBJ2-1,TRBV3-1/TRBV3-2,CASSQAGGANEQFF,TGTGCCAGCAGCCAAGCGGGGGGGGCTAATGAGCAGTTCTTC
NA,NA,TRBJ2-2,TRBV28,CASSYRNTGELFF,TGTGCCAGCAGTTACAGGAACACCGGGGAGCTGTTTTTT
NA,NA,TRBJ1-4,TRBV29-1,CSVETENEKLFF,TGCAGCGTTGAAACAGAGAATGAAAAACTGTTTTTT
NA,TRBD2,TRBJ2-3,TRBV10-3,CAISPTSGGADTQYF,TGTGCCATCAGCCCGACTAGCGGGGGAGCAGATACGCAGTATTTT
NA,NA,TRBJ2-1,TRBV20-1,CSASRLDAHNEQFF,TGCAGTGCTAGTAGGCTAGACGCCCACAATGAGCAGTTCTTC
NA,NA,TRBJ2-7,TRBV6-5,CASSLQGREQYF,TGTGCCAGCAGCTTACAGGGCCGCGAGCAGTACTTC
NA,TRBD2,TRBJ2-3,TRBV7-9,CASSLPAGAADTQYF,TGTGCCAGCAGCTTACCAGCGGGGGCGGCGGATACGCAGTATTTT
once,TRBD1,TRBJ1-2,TRBV29-1,CSVTGGIVGYTF,TGCAGCGTCACAGGGGGCATCGTTGGCTACACCTTC
few,TRBD2,TRBJ2-5,TRBV13,CASSSLAGGKTQYF,TGTGCCAGCAGCTCGCTAGCGGGGGGGAAGACCCAGTACTTC
NA,NA,TRBJ1-6,TRBV5-5,CASSLRTDFSYNSPLHF,TGTGCCAGCAGCTTGAGGACAGATTTCTCCTATAATTCACCCCTCCACTTT
NA,TRBD2,TRBJ2-1,TRBV7-2,CASSFMEGLAGFDFDEQFF,TGTGCCAGCAGCTTTATGGAAGGACTAGCGGGGTTTGACTTCGATGAGCAGTTCTTC